The 14 T cell receptor beta chains below all came from one sample that was sequenced in a study of cytomegalovirus exposure and HLA in healthy donors. Method: immunoSEQ multiplex PCR; TCRdb's copy keeps in-frame clones and lacks some. There are some 56,000 clones in the sample; 93% occur only once, and 1.5% to 2% lies in the top ten. Sequencing input: PBMCs. The receptors originated from a woman aged 18-35 years in good health and CMV-seropositive.

The chain couples TRBV19 to TRBJ2-7; D possibly corresponds to TRBD1 (5 bases). Between the trimmed V and J ends, which lost 6 bases and 4 bases, there was a span of 19 bases. CDR3 length equals 15 residues. Per germline, CDR1 LNHDA and CDR2 SQIVND (reference sequence). The CDR3 nucleotides read TGTGCCAGTAGCCCTACCAGGGCCGTTGTGTACGAGCAGTACTTC. Its translation is CASSPTRAVVYEQYF.

This clone was seen just once. The V call is TRBV6-1, the J call TRBJ1-1, with TRBD1 matching 9 bases. This CDR3 has 15 residues. V was clipped by 7 bases and J by 5 bases; unmatched bases: 11. The germline V gene has CDR1 MNHNS and CDR2 SASEGT. The CDR3 loop reads CASKGDRVRETEAFF. The DNA of the CDR3 is TGTGCCAGCAAGGGGGACAGGGTAAGGGAAACTGAAGCTTTCTTT.

The chain joins TRBV7-2 to TRBJ1-2, with 8 nucleotides matching TRBD1. This CDR3 has 15 residues. Germline trimming cut 2 bases from V and 3 bases from J; bases unmatched to any gene: 5. Germline values: CDR1 SGHTA, CDR2 FQGNSA. The DNA of the CDR3 is TGTGCCAGCAGCTTAAACCGACAGGGGCACTATGGCTACACCTTC. It yields the protein CASSLNRQGHYGYTF.

V usage is TRBV7-9 and J usage is TRBJ1-1; D gene unclear. Germline lookup yields CDR1 SEHNR and CDR2 FQNEAQ (reference sequence). The CDR3 has 13 residues. Trimming took off 6 bases at V and 1 base at J, with 9 bases between the two ends. CDR3 coding DNA: TGTGCCAGCAGGGCCCCGGGGAACACTGAAGCTTTCTTT. This gives the protein CASRAPGNTEAFF.

This chain joins TRBV27 and TRBJ2-7, with D unresolved. The V gene's germline CDR1 is MNHEY and CDR2 SMNVEV (reference sequence). V lost 5 bases and J 0 bases, leaving 14 bases between the germline ends. This CDR3 spans 15 amino acids. CDR3 bases: TGTGCCAGCAGTCCCCACGGCGGCCCCTCCTACGAGCAGTACTTC. Its protein is CASSPHGGPSYEQYF.

The gene calls are TRBV27 and TRBJ1-1, with 8 bases fitting TRBD1. The CDR3 sequence is 15 residues long. Germline V gene sequence: CDR1 MNHEY, CDR2 SMNVEV (reference sequence). With 6 bases clipped from V and 4 bases from J, the junction kept 10 bases outside the gene matches. The CDR3 protein is CASRIWTGKGTEAFF. DNA for the CDR3: TGTGCCAGCAGAATCTGGACAGGGAAGGGCACTGAAGCTTTCTTT.

The chain has TRBV7-9 and TRBJ2-7, with D possibly being TRBD1 (6 bases). The CDR3 extends over 16 amino acids. Germline CDR1 SEHNR, CDR2 FQNEAQ (reference sequence). V was clipped by 4 bases and J by 0 bases, with 16 bases between them. DNA for the CDR3: TGTGCCAGCAGCTCCACCGAGACAGGTAACTCCTACGAGCAGTACTTC. The encoded protein is CASSSTETGNSYEQYF.

The V call is TRBV5-5, the J call TRBJ1-4; D possibly corresponds to TRBD1 (6 bases). The CDR3 is 16 amino acids. With 5 bases removed from V and 7 bases from J, the gap between germline ends came to 21 bases. Germline loops: CDR1 SGHKS, CDR2 YYEKEE (reference sequence). CDR3: CASSPPSGAQGEKLFF. The CDR3 DNA reads as TGTGCCAGCAGTCCCCCGTCAGGGGCTCAGGGTGAAAAACTGTTTTTT.

The chain couples TRBV21-1 to TRBJ1-1. TRBV21-1 is noted as a pseudogene. The CDR3 consists of 14 residues. The CDR3 region has the DNA TGTGCCAGCAGCAAAGTTAGCAGAAACACTGAAGCTTTCTTT. Translated: CASSKVSRNTEAFF.

The CDR3 region is CASRTRPTGGNTEAFF. As DNA, the CDR3 is TGTGCCAGCAGAACGCGTCCGACAGGGGGGAACACTGAAGCTTTCTTT. The V and J genes are TRBV2 and TRBJ1-1; 9 nucleotides line up with TRBD1. With 6 bases clipped from V and 1 base from J, the junction kept 9 bases outside the gene matches. The CDR3 extends over 16 amino acids. The germline V gene has CDR1 SNHLY and CDR2 FYNNEI.

This chain joins TRBV7-2 and TRBJ2-5; 14 bases are a match to TRBD2. Germline trimming cut 5 bases from V and 1 base from J; bases unmatched to any gene: 9. Germline V CDR1 and CDR2: SGHTA, FQGNSA. This CDR3 is built from 18 residues. The CDR3 DNA is TGTGCCAGCAGCGCCGGACTAGCGGGGGGTCGAGGCCAAGAGACCCAGTACTTC. Protein product: CASSAGLAGGRGQETQYF. Full variable domain (remainder filled in from reference TRBV7-2 and TRBJ2-5): GAGVSQSPSNKVTEKGKDVELRCDPISGHTALYWYRQSLGQGLEFLIYFQGNSAPDKSGLPSDRFSAERTGGSVSTLTIQRTQQEDSAVYLCASSAGLAGGRGQETQYFGPGTRLLVL.

The CDR3 DNA sequence: TGTGCCAGCAGGCCAGCCACTCACTCTGGAAACACCATATATTTT. Amino acid sequence: CASRPATHSGNTIYF. V and J are TRBV19 and TRBJ1-3; D gene unclear. Germline V gene lookup returns CDR1 LNHDA and CDR2 SQIVND (reference sequence). Trimming removed 9 bases from V and 0 bases from J, with 15 bases in between. The CDR3 spans 15 residues.

V gene TRBV28 combines with J gene TRBJ1-2; the D gene is possibly TRBD1 (5 bases). Germline lookup yields CDR1 MDHEN and CDR2 SYDVKM. V dropped 6 bases and J dropped 5 bases, with 10 bases sitting between them. This CDR3 comprises 12 residues. For the CDR3, the DNA is TGTGCCAGCAGCCTTGGGGCATATGGCTACACCTTC. Translating it yields CASSLGAYGYTF.

The CDR3 reads CASSDWTETNYGYTF. CDR3 nucleotides: TGTGCCAGCAGCGACTGGACAGAAACTAACTATGGCTACACCTTC. V and J are TRBV6-1 and TRBJ1-2; D might be TRBD1 (6 bases). This CDR3 is 15 amino acids long. CDR1 MNHNS and CDR2 SASEGT come from the germline V gene. Deletions cut 6 bases from V and 0 bases from J, with 14 bases between.